These 9 T cell receptor beta chains share one sample of origin, sequenced in a study of blood T cells in healthy people across ages. A second PCR of 7 to 11 cycles used a sample-barcoded 5' primer and a J-beta primer mix. MiXCR was run by TCRdb on the 5' RACE reads, yielding one entry per CDR3 protein. The data show more than 1,400,000 distinct CDR3 sequences, approximately 42% seen once. The sequenced sample consisted of blood. These receptor sequences come from a young woman in good health.

This CDR3 is CASSYGAGGTYFYGYTF. The DNA of the CDR3 is TGTGCCAGCAGTTACGGGGCGGGGGGGACGTACTTTTATGGCTACACCTTC. The chain uses TRBV6-5 and TRBJ1-2, with a weak D call TRBD1 (5 bases). Germline assignment: CDR1 MNHEY and CDR2 SVGAGI. V lost 2 bases and J lost 5, with 21 bases in between. CDR3 length: 17 amino acids.

The chain employs TRBV25-1 and TRBJ1-2; D gene uncertain. Germline V CDR1 and CDR2: MGHDK, SYGVNS. The CDR3 length is 14 residues. V was trimmed by 0 bases and J by 2 bases, leaving 7 bases between them. The CDR3 coding sequence is TGTGCCAGCAGTGAATACGACACCAACTATGGCTACACCTTC. This encodes CASSEYDTNYGYTF.

CDR3 sequence (DNA): TGTGCCAGCAGTGAGTTAAGTGGGCTAGCGGGAGCTTACGAGCAGTACTTC. Its protein is CASSELSGLAGAYEQYF. The V call is TRBV2, the J call TRBJ2-7; 10 bases map to TRBD2. The trim removed 3 bases at V and 4 bases at J, leaving 12 bases unmatched. In germline, CDR1 is SNHLY, CDR2 FYNNEI. The CDR3 is 17 residues long.

For this clonotype: This may be a read error, as it is one base from a much larger clone. The CDR3 reads CSVDRGLETQFF. CDR3 in DNA: TGCAGCGTGGACAGGGGGCTAGAGACCCAGTTCTTC. The chain combines TRBV29-1 with TRBJ2-1; 11 nucleotides agree with TRBD1. The V gene's germline CDR1 is SQVTM and CDR2 ANQGSEA. V lost 6 bases and J lost 13; bases outside the gene matches: 8. This CDR3 comprises 12 residues.

The chain combines TRBV10-3 with TRBJ2-7, with D perhaps matching TRBD1 (5 bases). This CDR3 has 15 amino acids. Germline CDR1 ENHRY, CDR2 SYGVKD. Trimming removed 2 bases from V and 0 bases from J, with 11 bases in between. The CDR3 sequence is CAISESGASSYEQYF. The CDR3 DNA is TGTGCCATCAGTGAGAGTGGGGCCAGCTCCTACGAGCAGTACTTC.

This clonotype was counted only a few times. It may be a read error: a sequence one base away is much more abundant. The V call is TRBV27, the J call TRBJ2-3, with no clear D. Germline V gene data show CDR1 as MNHEY and CDR2 as SMNVEV (reference sequence). The CDR3 is 11 residues long. The germline V and J ends were trimmed by 1 base and 6 bases, with 2 bases remaining between them. In nucleotides, the CDR3 is TGTGCCAGCAGTTTATGGGATACGCAGTATTTT. Protein: CASSLWDTQYF.

In its sample, this clonotype was seen a few times. V usage is TRBV4-1 and J usage is TRBJ2-1, with no clear D. Germline assignment: CDR1 MGHRA and CDR2 YSYEKL. Trimming removed 4 bases at V and 1 base at J, with 11 bases between. The CDR3 sequence is 15 residues long. CDR3 residues: CASSLPSESYNEQFF. The CDR3 coding sequence is TGCGCCAGCAGCCTCCCATCGGAGTCCTACAATGAGCAGTTCTTC.

In this sample, this clonotype turned up a few times. The rearrangement joins TRBV4-1 to TRBJ2-5; 8 bases map to TRBD1. V gave up 1 base and J gave up 5 bases; unmatched junction bases: 6. The CDR3 sequence is 15 residues long. Germline CDR1 is MGHRA and CDR2 is YSYEKL. CDR3 in DNA: TGCGCCAGCAGCCAAGTCGGACAGGGCTCCGAGACCCAGTACTTC. Protein: CASSQVGQGSETQYF.

The chain is built from TRBV10-3 and TRBJ2-3; D could derive from TRBD1 or TRBD2 (5 bases each). V lost 4 bases, J lost 4 bases, and 18 bases lay in between. The CDR3 extends over 16 amino acids. CDR1 is ENHRY and CDR2 is SYGVKD in the germline V gene. The CDR3 region is CAISGAGTEDSDTQYF. CDR3 DNA sequence: TGTGCCATCAGTGGCGCCGGGACGGAAGACTCAGATACGCAGTATTTT.